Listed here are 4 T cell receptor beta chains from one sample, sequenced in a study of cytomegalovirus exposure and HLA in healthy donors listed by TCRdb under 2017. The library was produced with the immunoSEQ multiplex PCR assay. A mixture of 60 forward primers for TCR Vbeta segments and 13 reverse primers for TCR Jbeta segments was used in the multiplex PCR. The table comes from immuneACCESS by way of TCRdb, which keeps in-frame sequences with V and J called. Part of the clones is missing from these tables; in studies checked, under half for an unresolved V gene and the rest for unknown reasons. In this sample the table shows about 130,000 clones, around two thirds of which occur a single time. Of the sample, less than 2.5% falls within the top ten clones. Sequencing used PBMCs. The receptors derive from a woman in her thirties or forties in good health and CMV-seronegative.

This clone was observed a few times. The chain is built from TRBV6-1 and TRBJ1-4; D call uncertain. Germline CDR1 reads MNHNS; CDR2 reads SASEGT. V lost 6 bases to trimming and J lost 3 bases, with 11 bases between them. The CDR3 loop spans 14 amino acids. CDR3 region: CASSAGSPNEKLFF. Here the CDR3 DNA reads TGTGCCAGCAGCGCAGGTTCCCCTAATGAAAAACTGTTTTTT.

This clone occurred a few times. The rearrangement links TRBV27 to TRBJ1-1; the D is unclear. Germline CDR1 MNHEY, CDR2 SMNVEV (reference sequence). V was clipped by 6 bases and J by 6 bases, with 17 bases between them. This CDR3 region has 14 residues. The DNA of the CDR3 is TGTGCCAGCAGATCAGACTCCCGGGTCTCTGAAGCTTTCTTT. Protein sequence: CASRSDSRVSEAFF.

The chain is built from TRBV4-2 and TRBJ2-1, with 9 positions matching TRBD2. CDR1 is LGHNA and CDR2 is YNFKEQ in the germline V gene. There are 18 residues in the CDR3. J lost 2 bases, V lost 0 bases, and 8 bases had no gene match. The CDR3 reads CASSQDNGGGAPYNEQFF. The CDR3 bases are TGTGCCAGCAGCCAAGATAACGGCGGGGGGGCCCCCTACAATGAGCAGTTCTTC.

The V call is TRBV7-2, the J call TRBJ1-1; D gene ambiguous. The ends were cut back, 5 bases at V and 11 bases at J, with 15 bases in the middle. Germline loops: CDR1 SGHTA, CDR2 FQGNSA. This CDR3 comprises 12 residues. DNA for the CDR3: TGTGCCAGCAGCGCCCCCCCCGGAGGTGCTTTCTTT. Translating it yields CASSAPPGGAFF.